The clone carrying this TCR beta chain is a singleton in its sample. This sample was taken from a study of blood T cell repertoires in COVID-19. Study in general: The study drew acute and convalescent COVID-19 samples from the United States, Italy and Spain.

As originally analysed: Researchers report that nucleated cell counts were estimated from reference gene primer amplification. Assay used: immunoSEQ multiplex PCR; TCRdb lists only in-frame clones, some missing. V and J calls and clone size follow that table, whereas D and trimming were derived from the DNA. The sample lists more than 200,000 clones; about 87% were seen once. The CDR3 has 13 residues. Trimming removed 2 bases at V and 5 bases at J, with 7 bases between. CDR1 and CDR2 from the germline V gene are MRHNA and SNTAGT. The J gene is TRBJ2-1, the V gene TRBV6-4, with D perhaps TRBD1 (6 bases). This clonotype originated in a man aged 70 or older with acute or convalescent COVID-19. The sample was peripheral blood. The CDR3 loop reads CASSDRDNNEQFF. The CDR3 DNA sequence: TGTGCCAGCAGTGACCGGGACAACAATGAGCAGTTCTTC.